This T cell receptor (beta chain) was sequenced in a study of prognosis after radiotherapy for stage I lung cancer. Overall study context: Stage I lung tumors that were newly diagnosed and primary were found in some 15 patients, while roughly five patients had oligometastatic NSCLC after surgical resection of the primary tumor.

This clonotype was seen many times. Trimming took 6 bases from V and 5 from J, leaving 15 bases between them. Germline values: CDR1 SQVTM, CDR2 ANQGSEA. The CDR3 length is 13 residues. From genomic DNA, two-round multiplex PCR was used to amplify TCR beta CDR3. Amplification in first-round PCR relied on primers specific to each TRBV and TRBJ gene. TCRdb used MiXCR to reprocess the multiplex PCR reads, holding one entry per CDR3 protein. The profile shows about 51,000 distinct CDR3 sequences, under 45% of them singletons. The clonotype comes from a donor at least 50 years old with non-small cell lung cancer. Specimen: PBMCs, collected before or after stereotactic body radiation therapy (not recorded which). The chain has TRBV29-1 and TRBJ2-3; D possibly matches TRBD1 or TRBD2 (5 bases each). CDR3 in amino acids: CSVTLPGGDTQYF. As DNA, the CDR3 is TGCAGCGTGACCCTCCCTGGGGGAGATACGCAGTATTTT.